The present T cell receptor (beta chain) was sequenced within a study of T cells in Graves' hyperthyroidism and ophthalmopathy. Study-level points and caveats: Ophthalmopathy cases were set apart from stable hyperthyroidism by a 13 V-J model.

CDR1 and CDR2 (germline): SGHVS, FQNEAQ. The CDR3 extends over 13 amino acids. Trimming shortened V by 3 bases and J by 3 bases, and 9 bases separated the two germline ends. Template material for amplifying TCR beta CDR3 regions consisted of RNA transcripts. The TCR CDR3 first-round RT-PCR relied on the HTBI primer set. TCRdb recomputed calls from the multiplex PCR reads with MiXCR, one row per CDR3 protein. This repertoire shows 280,000 or so distinct CDR3 sequences, 25% to 30% found once; its top ten account for over 25%. A remark on this clonotype: Its antigen is currently unknown.

Sequencing used blood. This receptor was identified in a man aged 35 to 55 with Graves' hyperthyroidism that later progressed to Graves' ophthalmopathy. V is TRBV7-8 and J is TRBJ2-7; weak D call: TRBD1 (5 bases). CDR3 DNA sequence: TGTGCCAGCAGCTTTAGGACATTCTACGAGCAGTACTTC. It specifies CASSFRTFYEQYF.